The rows below give T cell receptor beta chains drawn from one sample of a study of blood T cell repertoires in COVID-19. Profiling relied on immunoSEQ multiplex PCR, and the TCRdb table lists in-frame clones only, not all of them. This sample has a few hundred thousand clones; roughly 90% occur once, and the top ten carry 8.8%. The sample taken for sequencing was PBMCs or T cells enriched from blood (not recorded which). The receptors were sampled from a man in his forties who had recovered from COVID-19. The CDR3 runs from the conserved cysteine through the conserved F or W. Clone size is shown for a subset of rows, as once, few, many or a class of expanded clone.

j_gene: TRBJ1-5; v_gene: TRBV12-5; abundance: .; CDR3aa: CASGLVSGGAGPQHF
j_gene: TRBJ1-5; v_gene: TRBV6-5; abundance: .; CDR3aa: CASSSRRGRGNQPQHF
j_gene: TRBJ2-4; v_gene: TRBV19; abundance: .; CDR3aa: CASSEEGANIQYF
j_gene: TRBJ2-7; v_gene: TRBV5-6; abundance: .; CDR3aa: CASSFRDRGLEQYF
j_gene: TRBJ2-7; v_gene: TRBV7-2; abundance: .; CDR3aa: CASSLKSGGISYEQYF
j_gene: TRBJ1-1; v_gene: TRBV4-2; abundance: .; CDR3aa: CASRRGGMMNTEAFF
j_gene: TRBJ1-2; v_gene: TRBV14; abundance: .; CDR3aa: CASSRGQGRTYGYTF
j_gene: TRBJ2-1; v_gene: TRBV4-1; abundance: .; CDR3aa: CASSHRQGAAQDGQFF
j_gene: TRBJ2-1; v_gene: TRBV28; abundance: once; CDR3aa: CASSLSGRIYNEQFF
j_gene: TRBJ2-1; v_gene: TRBV6-5; abundance: .; CDR3aa: CASSPGAPLYNEQFF
j_gene: TRBJ1-2; v_gene: TRBV5-1; abundance: .; CDR3aa: CASSLEGQGHYGYTF
j_gene: TRBJ2-1; v_gene: TRBV7-7; abundance: .; CDR3aa: CASSLGSGTYNEQFF
j_gene: TRBJ2-3; v_gene: TRBV30; abundance: .; CDR3aa: CAWRGGGASTDTQYF
j_gene: TRBJ2-7; v_gene: TRBV3-1/TRBV3-2; abundance: once; CDR3aa: CASSQVFTKLTNEQYF
j_gene: TRBJ1-2; v_gene: TRBV14; abundance: .; CDR3aa: CASSQVTASYGYTF
j_gene: TRBJ1-2; v_gene: TRBV7-7; abundance: .; CDR3aa: CASSLQGREDYGYTF
j_gene: TRBJ2-7; v_gene: TRBV6-6; abundance: .; CDR3aa: CASSYRNRDSTYEQYF
j_gene: TRBJ1-1; v_gene: TRBV7-2; abundance: .; CDR3aa: CASSLWSGADTEAFF
j_gene: TRBJ2-3; v_gene: TRBV25-1; abundance: .; CDR3aa: CASSEFGGVDTQYF
j_gene: TRBJ2-7; v_gene: TRBV10-2; abundance: .; CDR3aa: CASSELGTAYEQYF
j_gene: TRBJ2-7; v_gene: TRBV5-6; abundance: .; CDR3aa: CASSLDRYEQYF
j_gene: TRBJ2-2; v_gene: TRBV30; abundance: few; CDR3aa: CAFAVPGRYTGELFF
j_gene: TRBJ1-1; v_gene: TRBV3-1/TRBV3-2; abundance: .; CDR3aa: CASSQGLNTEAFF
j_gene: TRBJ1-2; v_gene: TRBV29-1; abundance: .; CDR3aa: CSVEPKTEYGYTF
j_gene: TRBJ1-4; v_gene: TRBV4-3; abundance: .; CDR3aa: CASSQDGYGGNEKLFF
j_gene: TRBJ2-3; v_gene: TRBV9; abundance: .; CDR3aa: CASGERATDTQYF
j_gene: TRBJ1-1; v_gene: TRBV10-3; abundance: .; CDR3aa: CAISDSTGGRDTEAFF
j_gene: TRBJ1-1; v_gene: TRBV11-3; abundance: .; CDR3aa: CASSLDTDTTEAFF
j_gene: TRBJ2-5; v_gene: TRBV30; abundance: .; CDR3aa: CAWSQTGRETQYF
j_gene: TRBJ1-5; v_gene: TRBV19; abundance: .; CDR3aa: CASSIRQGANQPQHF
j_gene: TRBJ2-5; v_gene: TRBV7-3; abundance: .; CDR3aa: CASSQGGQETQYF
j_gene: TRBJ2-7; v_gene: TRBV6-1; abundance: .; CDR3aa: CASSEMTGLYEQYF
j_gene: TRBJ2-7; v_gene: TRBV5-4; abundance: .; CDR3aa: CASSLEKETRTRYEQYF
j_gene: TRBJ2-4; v_gene: TRBV5-8; abundance: .; CDR3aa: CASSPWQVLAKNIQYF
j_gene: TRBJ1-5; v_gene: TRBV27; abundance: .; CDR3aa: CASGPTSSNQPQHF
j_gene: TRBJ1-2; v_gene: TRBV10-3; abundance: once; CDR3aa: CAISDLWGGRSYGYTF
j_gene: TRBJ1-5; v_gene: TRBV4-2; abundance: once; CDR3aa: CASSDVWGASNQPQHF
j_gene: TRBJ2-1; v_gene: TRBV28; abundance: .; CDR3aa: CASSSLEGYNEQFF
j_gene: TRBJ2-1; v_gene: TRBV14; abundance: .; CDR3aa: CASSRNRGLKNEQFF
j_gene: TRBJ1-5; v_gene: TRBV4-2; abundance: .; CDR3aa: CASSLTGGHQPQHF
j_gene: TRBJ2-1; v_gene: TRBV5-1; abundance: .; CDR3aa: CASSWSPQGQRDNEQFF
j_gene: TRBJ2-7; v_gene: TRBV11-2; abundance: .; CDR3aa: CASSLAFVSGRSPEQYF
j_gene: TRBJ1-5; v_gene: TRBV5-8; abundance: .; CDR3aa: CASSRQGSNQPQHF
j_gene: TRBJ2-4; v_gene: TRBV7-8; abundance: .; CDR3aa: CASSLSTVAKNIQYF
j_gene: TRBJ1-5; v_gene: TRBV7-9; abundance: .; CDR3aa: CASSLSQGGKHF
j_gene: TRBJ1-1; v_gene: TRBV19; abundance: once; CDR3aa: CASSTPTDRGTEAFF
j_gene: TRBJ2-1; v_gene: TRBV18; abundance: .; CDR3aa: CASFATVTYNEQFF
j_gene: TRBJ1-1; v_gene: TRBV11-2; abundance: .; CDR3aa: CASSNQGAANTEAFF
j_gene: TRBJ1-2; v_gene: TRBV5-1; abundance: .; CDR3aa: CASSLEGDSTSTF
j_gene: TRBJ1-1; v_gene: TRBV5-8; abundance: once; CDR3aa: CASSLGQGSSEAFF
j_gene: TRBJ1-4; v_gene: TRBV7-2; abundance: .; CDR3aa: CASSPGDYLEKLFF
j_gene: TRBJ2-7; v_gene: TRBV27; abundance: .; CDR3aa: CASSWTSGIYEQYF
j_gene: TRBJ1-6; v_gene: TRBV19; abundance: .; CDR3aa: CASSTQAVAPLHF
j_gene: TRBJ1-5; v_gene: TRBV7-8; abundance: .; CDR3aa: CASSLVVNQPQHF
j_gene: TRBJ1-2; v_gene: TRBV29-1; abundance: .; CDR3aa: CSVQGEYYGYTF
j_gene: TRBJ2-5; v_gene: TRBV24-1; abundance: .; CDR3aa: CATSDFGREGGWETQYF
j_gene: TRBJ2-3; v_gene: TRBV30; abundance: .; CDR3aa: CAWTNGGPDTQYF
j_gene: TRBJ2-2; v_gene: TRBV4-1; abundance: .; CDR3aa: CASRPLLSNTGELFF
j_gene: TRBJ2-7; v_gene: TRBV27; abundance: .; CDR3aa: CASSPLSSYEQYF